These 26 T cell receptor beta chains came from one sample sequenced in a study of vaccination and CD4 T cells after COVID-19. Their antigen targets remain unknown. Treatment here: 10-day PBMC culture with coronavirus spike peptide pools or control peptides (ViraFEST assay). Sequencing of the DNA from cultured CD4+ T cells was carried out with the Oncomine TCR Beta short-read assay. TCRdb analysed the PCR reads with MiXCR anew, one entry per CDR3 protein. The sample carries 15,000 to 20,000 distinct CDR3 sequences, under 75% recorded once. Source material: CD4+ T cells from blood, cultured in vitro. Receptors originate from a human donor who had recovered from COVID-19.

The gene calls are TRBV9 and TRBJ2-5; TRBD2 might be the D (5 bases). This CDR3 spans 17 amino acids. V was pared by 0 bases and J by 4 bases, with 19 bases between. Germline V gene sequence: CDR1 SGDLS, CDR2 YYNGEE. The CDR3, as DNA: TGTGCCAGCAGCGTAGCGTCTCCTGGCAGCGGAGGAGAGACCCAGTACTTC. Its protein is CASSVASPGSGGETQYF. The full variable domain, with the rest looked up from reference TRBV9 and TRBJ2-5, is DSGVTQTPKHLITATGQRVTLRCSPRSGDLSVYWYQQSLDQGLQFLIQYYNGEERAKGNILERFSAQQFPDLHSELNLSSLELGDSALYFCASSVASPGSGGETQYFGPGTRLLVL.

The V call is TRBV7-9, the J call TRBJ1-6; 7 positions agree with TRBD1. Germline loops: CDR1 SEHNR, CDR2 FQNEAQ (reference sequence). This CDR3 has 15 amino acids. V lost 5 bases, J lost 8 bases, and 9 bases stayed unmatched. CDR3 nucleotide sequence: TGTGCCAGCAGCCCTCTCGGGAGGGGGCATTCACCCCTCCACTTT. This translates into CASSPLGRGHSPLHF.

This clonotype has more than one count but fewer than ten. CDR3 region: CASSPTASRLLTF. CDR3 coding DNA: TGTGCCAGCTCACCTACCGCCAGCCGCCTTTTGACCTTC. The J gene is TRBJ1-2, the V gene TRBV18; D remains ambiguous. CDR3 length: 13 residues. Germline assignment: CDR1 KGHSH and CDR2 LQKENI. The ends were cut back, 3 bases at V and 14 bases at J, with 19 bases in the middle.

The V gene is TRBV20-1, the J gene TRBJ2-3; 9 bases map to TRBD1. CDR1 and CDR2 (germline): DFQATT, SNEGSKA (reference sequence). This CDR3 has 14 residues. V shed 4 bases, J shed 0 bases, and the junction held 2 bases outside the gene matches. The CDR3 region is CSATTGGSTDTQYF. CDR3 DNA sequence: TGCAGTGCTACGACAGGGGGAAGCACAGATACGCAGTATTTT.

The genes are TRBV7-9 and TRBJ2-3; D gene ambiguous. Germline CDR1 SEHNR, CDR2 FQNEAQ (reference sequence). Trimming took off 1 base at V and 2 bases at J, with 16 bases between the two ends. The CDR3 has 17 residues. CDR3 loop: CASSLDQLSPATDTQYF. CDR3 nucleotides: TGTGCCAGCAGCTTAGATCAGTTGTCGCCTGCCACAGATACGCAGTATTTT.

The CDR3 DNA is TGTGCCAGCAGCCCCAGCGGGGGCGACTACAATGAGCAGTTCTTC. The encoded protein is CASSPSGGDYNEQFF. The chain carries TRBV11-2 and TRBJ2-1, with TRBD2 matching over 8 bases. The V and J ends lost 5 bases and 3 bases, in that order; junction bases with no gene match: 6. CDR3 size: 15 residues. CDR1 and CDR2 (germline): SGHAT, FQNNGV. The entire variable domain, with the rest obtained from reference TRBV11-2 and TRBJ2-1, is as follows: EAGVAQSPRYKIIEKRQSVAFWCNPISGHATLYWYQQILGQGPKLLIQFQNNGVVDDSQLPKDRFSAERLKGVDSTLKIQPAKLEDSAVYLCASSPSGGDYNEQFFGPGTRLTVL.

This sequence joins TRBV7-2 and TRBJ1-3; D not resolved. The ends were cut back, 6 bases at V and 0 bases at J, with 9 bases in the middle. The CDR3 length is 14 residues. Germline CDR1 SGHTA, CDR2 FQGNSA. For the CDR3, the DNA is TGTGCCAGCAGTCCAACACTCTCTGGAAACACCATATATTTT. Translating gives CASSPTLSGNTIYF.

The chain couples TRBV2 to TRBJ1-1, with D possibly being TRBD1 (6 bases). Trimming removed 2 bases at V and 4 bases at J, with 8 bases between. CDR3 length: 13 residues. The V gene's germline CDR1 is SNHLY and CDR2 FYNNEI. The CDR3 DNA reads TGTGCCAGCAGTGAACAAGGGGGCACTGAAGCTTTCTTT. This translates into CASSEQGGTEAFF.

The CDR3 spells CASSLTSGPSETQYF. CDR3 nucleotides: TGTGCCAGCAGCCTTACTAGCGGACCATCAGAGACCCAGTACTTC. The genes are TRBV7-2 and TRBJ2-5, with 8 positions matching TRBD2. V was clipped by 5 bases and J by 4 bases; unmatched bases: 9. Looked up from germline, CDR1 is SGHTA and CDR2 is FQGNSA. The CDR3 extends over 15 amino acids.

This clonotype came up once. This chain connects TRBV30 to TRBJ2-5, with D tentatively TRBD2 (6 bases). Germline V gene lookup returns CDR1 GTSNPN and CDR2 SVGIG (reference sequence). The CDR3 is 14 amino acids. Trimming took off 5 bases at V and 3 bases at J, with 16 bases between the two ends. This chain's CDR3 is CAWSYTGEEETQYF. DNA for the CDR3: TGTGCCTGGTCCTATACCGGGGAGGAAGAGACCCAGTACTTC.

The gene calls are TRBV12-3 or TRBV12-4 and TRBJ2-7; D call uncertain. The V and J ends lost 4 bases and 3 bases respectively, with 16 bases between them. CDR3 length: 15 amino acids. CDR3 nucleotides: TGTGCCAGCAGTTCCACCCCCCCTTACGGCTACGAGCAGTACTTC. Translating gives CASSSTPPYGYEQYF.

Only a few counts were recorded for this clonotype. J is TRBJ1-2 and V is TRBV20-1, with 7 bases that match TRBD1. Trimming removed 0 bases from V and 7 bases from J; junction bases left unmatched: 8. Germline V gene lookup returns CDR1 DFQATT and CDR2 SNEGSKA (reference sequence). The CDR3 consists of 14 residues. The CDR3 DNA sequence: TGCAGTGCTAGAGATAGTAGGGGGCTTCCTGGCTACACCTTC. Its translation is CSARDSRGLPGYTF.

This chain uses TRBV19 with TRBJ1-2; a possible D gene is TRBD1 (5 bases). This CDR3 has 14 amino acids. Trimming left V 3 bases short and J 2 bases short, with 10 bases between. Germline V gene sequence: CDR1 LNHDA, CDR2 SQIVND (reference sequence). CDR3 in amino acids: CASSMTVLNYGYTF. The CDR3, as DNA: TGTGCCAGTAGTATGACAGTATTGAACTATGGCTACACCTTC.

As for this clonotype: One end of the junction varies from germline; a read error may be responsible. The CDR3 DNA follows: TGTGCTAGCAGCTTGGGTCCCCAAAATCAAAACGAGCAGTACTTC. Amino acid sequence: CASSLGPQNQNEQYF. The chain uses TRBV7-7 and TRBJ2-1; D call uncertain. TRBJ2-7 matches the DNA end more closely, so the J call is doubtful. CDR3 length equals 15 residues. Germline values: CDR1 SSHAT, CDR2 FNYEAQ (reference sequence).

The genes are TRBV9 and TRBJ1-2; 8 bases are a match to TRBD1. Germline assignment: CDR1 SGDLS and CDR2 YYNGEE. CDR3 length equals 12 residues. V was clipped by 3 bases and J by 8 bases; unmatched bases: 3. CDR3 coding DNA: TGTGCCAGCAGCGCGACAGGGGTAGGCTACACCTTC. Translated: CASSATGVGYTF.

The chain employs TRBV20-1 and TRBJ1-4; D is undetermined. The CDR3 loop spans 14 amino acids. The germline V and J ends were trimmed by 0 bases and 8 bases, with 13 bases remaining between them. CDR1 is DFQATT, CDR2 SNEGSKA, per germline (reference sequence). The CDR3 DNA follows: TGCAGTGCTAGAGATGGAGGGTTCGGCGAAAAACTGTTTTTT. Translated: CSARDGGFGEKLFF.

V and J are TRBV7-3 and TRBJ2-5, with a possible D match to TRBD2 (6 bases). The CDR3 has 14 residues. V lost 1 base and J lost 5, with 11 bases in between. Germline V lookup: CDR1 SGHTA, CDR2 FQGTGA. CDR3 in DNA: TGTGCCAGCAGCTTAATCGGCGGGGTGGAGACCCAGTACTTC. Translated, it gives CASSLIGGVETQYF.

The chain is built from TRBV4-1 and TRBJ2-7; no reliable D call. V lost 4 bases to trimming and J lost 5 bases, with 18 bases between them. The CDR3 sequence is 15 residues long. The germline V gene has CDR1 MGHRA and CDR2 YSYEKL. CDR3 residues: CASSRTRAQPNEQYF. DNA for the CDR3: TGCGCCAGCAGCCGGACCCGGGCCCAACCCAACGAGCAGTACTTC.

This clonotype was seen only a few times. This CDR3 is CASRLRQGRWSNQPQHF. CDR3 bases: TGTGCCAGCAGACTCCGACAGGGGAGGTGGAGCAATCAGCCCCAGCATTTT. The chain uses TRBV6-1 and TRBJ1-5; 8 positions match TRBD1. The V and J ends lost 6 bases and 1 base, in that order; junction bases with no gene match: 11. Germline lookup yields CDR1 MNHNS and CDR2 SASEGT. CDR3 size: 17 residues.

The rearrangement uses TRBV15 and TRBJ1-5; D is undetermined. The CDR3 has 15 amino acids. CDR1 is LNHNV, CDR2 YYDKDF, per germline (reference sequence). Trimming removed 0 bases from V and 7 bases from J, with 13 bases in between. The CDR3 loop is CATSRDSGGNQPQHF. The CDR3 coding sequence is TGTGCCACCAGCAGAGATTCGGGTGGAAACCAGCCCCAGCATTTT.

This rearrangement joins TRBV20-1 to TRBJ2-5; TRBD1 might be the D (6 bases). The CDR3 runs 14 residues. Germline values: CDR1 DFQATT, CDR2 SNEGSKA (reference sequence). V shed 2 bases and J shed 5 bases, with 15 bases lying between them. The CDR3 region is CSARSITGIETQYF. The CDR3 region has the DNA TGCAGTGCTAGAAGCATTACAGGGATCGAGACCCAGTACTTC.

The V call is TRBV4-3, the J call TRBJ1-1; 10 bases match TRBD1. The V and J ends lost 6 bases and 1 base, in that order; junction bases with no gene match: 8. CDR3 length: 16 residues. CDR1 is LGHNA and CDR2 is YSLEER in the germline V gene. CDR3 in DNA: TGCGCCAGCAGTCTACCGACAGGGGGCGGGAACACTGAAGCTTTCTTT. Translating gives CASSLPTGGGNTEAFF.

V gene TRBV7-2 combines with J gene TRBJ2-7; 10 bases match TRBD2. The CDR3 totals 22 residues. Germline CDR1 and CDR2: SGHTA and FQGNSA. The V and J ends lost 1 base and 1 base, in that order; junction bases with no gene match: 22. In nucleotides, the CDR3 is TGTGCCAGCAGCTTAGTGTTGTGGCTAGCGGGGGAGCCCAAGCCTCCTTCCTACGAGCAGTACTTC. Its translation: CASSLVLWLAGEPKPPSYEQYF.

This rearrangement joins TRBV7-9 to TRBJ2-5, with D possibly TRBD1 on 5 matching bases. The germline gives CDR1 SEHNR, CDR2 FQNEAQ (reference sequence). The length of the CDR3 is 13 residues. The V end was cut by 2 bases, the J end by 3 bases, with 7 bases between. CDR3 loop: CASSLSREETQYF. The CDR3, as DNA: TGTGCCAGCAGCTTATCCAGGGAAGAGACCCAGTACTTC.

This chain uses TRBV24-1 with TRBJ2-3; D is possibly TRBD1 (5 bases). The V end was cut by 2 bases, the J end by 3 bases, with 14 bases between. Germline V gives CDR1 KGHDR, CDR2 SFDVKD. The CDR3 sequence is 16 residues long. The CDR3 sequence: CATSDSTEVYTDTQYF. The CDR3 nucleotides are TGTGCCACCAGTGATTCGACAGAGGTTTATACAGATACGCAGTATTTT.

Written as DNA, the CDR3 is TGTGCCAGCAGTTTATATGGGACTCCCGCCATTGAGCAGTTCTTC. Protein product: CASSLYGTPAIEQFF. The chain employs TRBV27 and TRBJ2-1, with D tentatively TRBD2 (6 bases). Trimming took 1 base from V and 9 from J, leaving 16 bases between them. Germline assignment: CDR1 MNHEY and CDR2 SMNVEV (reference sequence). The CDR3 consists of 15 residues.